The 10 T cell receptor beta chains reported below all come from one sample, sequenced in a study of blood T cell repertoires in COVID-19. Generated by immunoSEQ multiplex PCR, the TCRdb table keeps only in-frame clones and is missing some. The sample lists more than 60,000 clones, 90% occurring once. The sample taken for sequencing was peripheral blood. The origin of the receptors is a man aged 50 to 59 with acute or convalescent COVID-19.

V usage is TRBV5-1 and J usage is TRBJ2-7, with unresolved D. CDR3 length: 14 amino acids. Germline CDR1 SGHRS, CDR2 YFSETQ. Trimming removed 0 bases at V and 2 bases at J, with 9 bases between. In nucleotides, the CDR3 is TGCGCCAGCAGCTTGGTAACAGACGCCTACGAGCAGTACTTC. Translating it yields CASSLVTDAYEQYF.

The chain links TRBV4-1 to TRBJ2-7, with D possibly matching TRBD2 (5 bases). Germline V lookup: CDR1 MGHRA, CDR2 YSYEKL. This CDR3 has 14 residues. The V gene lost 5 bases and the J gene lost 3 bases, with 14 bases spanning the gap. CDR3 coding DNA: TGCGCCAGCAGCTACAAGATGGGAGACTACGAGCAGTACTTC. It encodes CASSYKMGDYEQYF.

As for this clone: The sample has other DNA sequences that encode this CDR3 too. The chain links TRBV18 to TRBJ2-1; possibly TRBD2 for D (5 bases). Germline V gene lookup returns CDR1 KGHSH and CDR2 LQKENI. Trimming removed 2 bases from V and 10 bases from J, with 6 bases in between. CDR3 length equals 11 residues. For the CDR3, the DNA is TGTGCCAGCTCACCAAGGGAGGAGCAGTTCTTC. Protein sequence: CASSPREEQFF.

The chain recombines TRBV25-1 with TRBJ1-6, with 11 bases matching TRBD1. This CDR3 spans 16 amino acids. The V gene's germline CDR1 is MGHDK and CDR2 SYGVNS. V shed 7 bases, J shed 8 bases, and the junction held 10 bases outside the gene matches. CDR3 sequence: CASNRDRGSGDSPLHF. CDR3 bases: TGTGCCAGCAACCGGGACAGGGGGTCAGGGGATTCACCCCTCCACTTT.

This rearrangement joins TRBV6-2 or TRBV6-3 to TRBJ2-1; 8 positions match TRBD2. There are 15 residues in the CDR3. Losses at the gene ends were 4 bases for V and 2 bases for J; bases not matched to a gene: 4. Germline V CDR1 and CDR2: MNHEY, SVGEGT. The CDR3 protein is CASSSSGSTYNEQFF. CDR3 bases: TGTGCCAGCAGTTCTAGCGGGTCAACCTACAATGAGCAGTTCTTC.

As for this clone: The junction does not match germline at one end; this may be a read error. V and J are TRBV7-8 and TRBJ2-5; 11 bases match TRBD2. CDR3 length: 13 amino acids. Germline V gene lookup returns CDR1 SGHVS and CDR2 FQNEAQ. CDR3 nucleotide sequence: TGTGCCAGCAGATTAGCGGGAGGGGAGACCCAGTACTTC. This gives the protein CASRLAGGETQYF.

The CDR3 region has the DNA TGTGCCAGCAGCTCGGACAGCCTTGCCTATGGCTACACCTTC. As protein: CASSSDSLAYGYTF. J is TRBJ1-2 and V is TRBV5-4, with D perhaps matching TRBD1 (6 bases). From germline, CDR1 is SGHNT and CDR2 YYREEE (reference sequence). The V end was cut by 3 bases, the J end by 4 bases, with 13 bases between. This CDR3 is 14 amino acids long.

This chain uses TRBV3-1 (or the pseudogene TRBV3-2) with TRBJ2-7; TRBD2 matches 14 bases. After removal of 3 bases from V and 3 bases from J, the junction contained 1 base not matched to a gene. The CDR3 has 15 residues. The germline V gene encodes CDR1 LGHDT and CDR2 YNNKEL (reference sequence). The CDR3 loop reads CASSHGTSGGYEQYF. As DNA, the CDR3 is TGTGCCAGCAGCCATGGGACTAGCGGGGGCTACGAGCAGTACTTC.

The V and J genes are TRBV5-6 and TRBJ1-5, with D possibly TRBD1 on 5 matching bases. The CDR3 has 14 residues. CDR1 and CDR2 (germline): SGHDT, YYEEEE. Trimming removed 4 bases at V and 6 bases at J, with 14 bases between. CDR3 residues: CASSPGGISQPQHF. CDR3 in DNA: TGTGCCAGCAGCCCGGGGGGAATCAGTCAGCCCCAGCATTTT.

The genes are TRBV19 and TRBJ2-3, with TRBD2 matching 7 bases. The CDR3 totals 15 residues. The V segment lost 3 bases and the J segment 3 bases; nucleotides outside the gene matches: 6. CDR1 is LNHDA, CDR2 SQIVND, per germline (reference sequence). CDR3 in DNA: TGTGCCAGTAGTATGACTAGCTTTAGAACAGATACGCAGTATTTT. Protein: CASSMTSFRTDTQYF.